Below are 2 T cell receptor beta chains sequenced from a single sample in a study of cytomegalovirus exposure and HLA in healthy donors (dated by TCRdb to 2017 to 2019). The method behind the library was the immunoSEQ multiplex PCR assay. For the multiplex PCR, a mixture combining 60 forward primers for TCR Vbeta segments and 13 reverse primers for TCR Jbeta segments was used. Imported from immuneACCESS, the table was reduced by TCRdb to in-frame sequences with V and J called. These copies leave out some clones; in studies compared against another copy, an unresolved V gene accounts for under half, and the cause of the remainder is not known. A total of 90,000 to 130,000 clones appear in this sample, almost 70% of them only once. Around 9% of the sample is held by the ten biggest clonotypes. Input material: PBMCs. These receptors were taken from a man younger than 40 in good health and CMV-seropositive.

This chain links TRBV7-8 with TRBJ2-1; TRBD1 is a possible D gene (5 bases). V lost 1 base, J lost 7 bases, and 17 bases lay in between. Germline CDR1 SGHVS, CDR2 FQNEAQ. The CDR3 consists of 16 residues. The chain's CDR3 is CASSLVLWGRLNEQFF. CDR3 in DNA: TGTGCCAGCAGCTTAGTCCTTTGGGGCCGCTTAAATGAGCAGTTCTTC.

This chain joins TRBV27 and TRBJ1-5; 7 nucleotides match TRBD1. The CDR3 length is 17 residues. Germline CDR1 reads MNHEY; CDR2 reads SMNVEV (reference sequence). J lost 2 bases, V lost 6 bases, and 13 bases had no gene match. CDR3 DNA sequence: TGTGCCAGCAGGGGACAGACTACCATACTTGGCAATCAGCCCCAGCATTTT. Its protein product is CASRGQTTILGNQPQHF.